This TCR beta chain was documented in a study of blood T cell repertoires in COVID-19. Measured with immunoSEQ multiplex PCR; TCRdb has only the in-frame clones, and not every one. This sample has roughly 230,000 clones, with roughly 87% found just once. The sequenced material came from PBMCs or T cells enriched from blood (not recorded which). The receptor comes from a man aged 25 to 40 in a cohort exposed to, infected with or recovered from COVID-19 (not recorded which).

The CDR3 coding sequence is TGTGCCAGCAGCTTAGTGCTAGGCCTCAATCAGCCCCAGCATTTT. Protein product: CASSLVLGLNQPQHF. The V and J genes are TRBV7-8 and TRBJ1-5, with D hard to call. Germline V CDR1 and CDR2: SGHVS, FQNEAQ. This CDR3 is 15 amino acids long. V was shortened by 1 base and J by 3 bases, with 10 bases between the two germline ends.